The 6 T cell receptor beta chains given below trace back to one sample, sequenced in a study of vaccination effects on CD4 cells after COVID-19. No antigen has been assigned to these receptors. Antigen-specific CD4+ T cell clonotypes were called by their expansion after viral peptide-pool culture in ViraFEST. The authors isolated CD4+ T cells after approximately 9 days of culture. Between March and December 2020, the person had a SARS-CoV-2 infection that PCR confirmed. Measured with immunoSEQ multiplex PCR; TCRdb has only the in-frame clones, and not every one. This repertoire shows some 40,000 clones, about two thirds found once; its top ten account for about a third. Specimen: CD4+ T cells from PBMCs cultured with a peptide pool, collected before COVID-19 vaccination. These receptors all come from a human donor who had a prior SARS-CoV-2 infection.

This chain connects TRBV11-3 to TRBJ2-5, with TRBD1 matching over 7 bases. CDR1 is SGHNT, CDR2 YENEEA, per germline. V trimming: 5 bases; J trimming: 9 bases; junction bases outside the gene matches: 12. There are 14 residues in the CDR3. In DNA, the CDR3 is TGTGCCAGCAGCCGCGGACGGGACAGCCCGTCCCAGTACTTC. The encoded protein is CASSRGRDSPSQYF.

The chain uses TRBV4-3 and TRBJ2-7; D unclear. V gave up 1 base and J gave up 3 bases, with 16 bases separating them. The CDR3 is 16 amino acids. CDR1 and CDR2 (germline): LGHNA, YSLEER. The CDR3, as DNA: TGCGCCAGCAGCCAAGCCTTTATGGCTCCCGGCTACGAGCAGTACTTC. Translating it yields CASSQAFMAPGYEQYF.

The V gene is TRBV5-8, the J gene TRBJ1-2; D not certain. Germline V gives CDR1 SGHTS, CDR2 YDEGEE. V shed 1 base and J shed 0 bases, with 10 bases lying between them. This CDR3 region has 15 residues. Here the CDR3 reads CASSLLRIANYGYTF. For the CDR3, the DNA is TGTGCCAGCAGCTTGTTACGGATAGCTAACTATGGCTACACCTTC.

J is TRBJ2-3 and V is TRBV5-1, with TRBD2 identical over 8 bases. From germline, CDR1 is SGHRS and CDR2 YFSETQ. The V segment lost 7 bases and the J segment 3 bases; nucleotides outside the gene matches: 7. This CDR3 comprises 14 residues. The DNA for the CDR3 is TGCGCCAGCCAAGCGGGAGACGCAACAGATACGCAGTATTTT. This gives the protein CASQAGDATDTQYF.

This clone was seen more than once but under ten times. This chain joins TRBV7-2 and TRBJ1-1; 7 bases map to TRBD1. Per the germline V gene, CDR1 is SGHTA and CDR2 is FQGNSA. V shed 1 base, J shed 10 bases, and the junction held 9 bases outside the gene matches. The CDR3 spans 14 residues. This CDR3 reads CASSLGWGQIGAFF. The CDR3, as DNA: TGTGCCAGCAGCTTAGGCTGGGGACAGATTGGAGCTTTCTTT.

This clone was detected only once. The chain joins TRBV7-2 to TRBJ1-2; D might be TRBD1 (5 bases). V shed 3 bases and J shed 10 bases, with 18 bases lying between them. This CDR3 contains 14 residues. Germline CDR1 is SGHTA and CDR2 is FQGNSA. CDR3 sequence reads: CASSFGQGVRDYTF. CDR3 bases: TGTGCCAGCAGCTTCGGTCAGGGAGTTAGAGACTACACCTTC.